The 28 T cell receptor beta chains below were found in one sample sequenced in a study of beta chain features in type 1 diabetes. Investigators reverse transcribed all isolated RNA, so they sequenced expressed TCRB transcripts. Data came from immunoSEQ multiplex PCR; TCRdb stores just in-frame clones and leaves some out. The data show 150,000 to 190,000 clones, about 9.3% seen once. Overall study findings and caveats: Across all four CD4+ subsets, people with type 1 diabetes showed modestly shorter TCRB CDR3s.

These receptors' targets are unknown. Material: central memory CD4+ T cells from blood. The origin of the receptors is a young man with type 1 diabetes.

This chain joins TRBV7-2 and TRBJ2-5, with TRBD2 identical over 9 bases. V shed 6 bases, J shed 1 base, and the junction held 6 bases outside the gene matches. The CDR3 extends over 15 amino acids. From germline, CDR1 is SGHTA and CDR2 FQGNSA. The CDR3 reads CASRPGLARQETQYF. CDR3 in DNA: TGTGCCAGCAGACCAGGACTAGCGCGCCAAGAGACCCAGTACTTC.

The CDR3 sequence is CASSPSGTATYEQYF. The CDR3 DNA sequence: TGTGCCAGCTCACCCTCCGGGACAGCCACCTACGAGCAGTACTTC. The V call is TRBV18, the J call TRBJ2-7; 7 bases are shared with TRBD1. After removal of 3 bases from V and 2 bases from J, the junction contained 7 bases not matched to a gene. This CDR3 contains 15 residues. The germline V gene has CDR1 KGHSH and CDR2 LQKENI. The whole variable domain, remainder taken from reference TRBV18 and TRBJ2-7, is NAGVMQNPRHLVRRRGQEARLRCSPMKGHSHVYWYRQLPEEGLKFMVYLQKENIIDESGMPKERFSAEFPKEGPSILRIQQVVRGDSAAYFCASSPSGTATYEQYFGPGTRLTVT.

This clone was counted between two and nine times. Additional DNA sequences in this sample encode the identical CDR3. The chain is built from TRBV9 and TRBJ1-5; D is undetermined. Trimming shortened V by 0 bases and J by 5 bases, and 6 bases separated the two germline ends. Germline values: CDR1 SGDLS, CDR2 YYNGEE. This CDR3 has 13 residues. The CDR3 reads CASSVDTDQPQHF. In nucleotides, the CDR3 is TGTGCCAGCAGCGTAGACACCGATCAGCCCCAGCATTTT.

The chain joins TRBV4-1 to TRBJ2-1; D might be TRBD1 (5 bases). CDR1 is MGHRA and CDR2 is YSYEKL in the germline V gene. Trimming took 8 bases from V and 8 from J, leaving 25 bases between them. The CDR3 length is 16 residues. The CDR3 protein is CASSPQTGIAGDEQFF. As DNA, the CDR3 is TGCGCCAGCTCCCCCCAAACAGGAATAGCTGGCGATGAGCAGTTCTTC.

A word on this clone: An end of the junction differs from the germline gene, which may be a read error. This rearrangement joins TRBV11-2 to TRBJ2-3; TRBD2 matches 14 bases. CDR3 size: 12 residues. The germline gives CDR1 SGHAT, CDR2 FQNNGV. CDR3 in DNA: TGTGCCAGCACCGCAGTCGGGACTAGCGGGAGTTTT. This gives the protein CASTAVGTSGSF.

The chain is built from TRBV7-9 and TRBJ2-5; 7 bases are shared with TRBD1. Germline CDR1 reads SEHNR; CDR2 reads FQNEAQ (reference sequence). V dropped 3 bases and J dropped 11; count of bases not matched to a gene: 9. The CDR3 is made up of 13 amino acids. The CDR3 sequence is CASSFTTQGVQYF. DNA for the CDR3: TGTGCCAGCAGCTTTACCACCCAGGGGGTGCAGTACTTC.

A few counts support this clone. The rearrangement joins TRBV5-5 to TRBJ2-5, with D unclear. The germline V gene has CDR1 SGHKS and CDR2 YYEKEE (reference sequence). The V and J ends lost 0 bases and 3 bases respectively, with 3 bases between them. CDR3 length: 12 residues. CDR3 DNA sequence: TGTGCCAGCAGCTTGGTAGAAGAGACCCAGTACTTC. Protein sequence: CASSLVEETQYF.

This chain connects TRBV28 to TRBJ1-2; 8 positions match TRBD1. The CDR3 is 14 amino acids. The V segment lost 10 bases and the J segment 5 bases; nucleotides outside the gene matches: 12. The germline gives CDR1 MDHEN, CDR2 SYDVKM. CDR3 sequence: CATNKPDREYGYTF. CDR3 sequence (DNA): TGTGCCACCAATAAACCGGACAGGGAGTATGGCTACACCTTC.

This clone was seen only a few times. This rearrangement joins TRBV7-2 to TRBJ1-2, with 9 bases fitting TRBD1. The CDR3 length is 15 residues. Germline CDR1 SGHTA, CDR2 FQGNSA. Trimming cost V 5 bases and J 6 bases; bases outside gene matches: 10. CDR3 bases: TGTGCCAGCAGCAAGGGACAGGGTAGCTCCGATGGCTACACCTTC. Its protein product is CASSKGQGSSDGYTF.

This chain links TRBV19 with TRBJ1-1; a possible D gene is TRBD1 (6 bases). This CDR3 is 15 amino acids long. CDR1 is LNHDA, CDR2 SQIVND, per germline (reference sequence). The V gene lost 8 bases and the J gene lost 4 bases, with 20 bases spanning the gap. CDR3 DNA: TGTGCCAGTTCCGATCCGGGAGGGGGAAGCACTGAAGCTTTCTTT. Protein sequence: CASSDPGGGSTEAFF. Based on the CDR3 plus reference TRBV19 and TRBJ1-1, the full variable domain is DGGITQSPKYLFRKEGQNVTLSCEQNLNHDAMYWYRQDPGQGLRLIYYSQIVNDFQKGDIAEGYSVSREKKESFPLTVTSAQKNPTAFYLCASSDPGGGSTEAFFGQGTRLTVV.

This rearrangement joins TRBV5-1 to TRBJ2-7; weak D call: TRBD1 (5 bases). The CDR3 is made up of 13 amino acids. Trimming removed 0 bases at V and 5 bases at J, with 9 bases between. Germline CDR1 reads SGHRS; CDR2 reads YFSETQ. In DNA, the CDR3 is TGCGCCAGCAGCTTGGCAGGGTTCAACGAGCAGTACTTC. Translating gives CASSLAGFNEQYF. The entire variable domain, with the rest obtained from reference TRBV5-1 and TRBJ2-7, is as follows: KAGVTQTPRYLIKTRGQQVTLSCSPISGHRSVSWYQQTPGQGLQFLFEYFSETQRNKGNFPGRFSGRQFSNSRSEMNVSTLELGDSALYLCASSLAGFNEQYFGPGTRLTVT.

Many counts were recorded for this clone. This chain connects TRBV7-3 to TRBJ2-7; D gene unclear. Germline V lookup: CDR1 SGHTA, CDR2 FQGTGA. V was pared by 1 base and J by 6 bases, with 13 bases between. The CDR3 has 14 residues. The CDR3 nucleotides are TGTGCCAGCAGCTTAAACCCCACTACGGTCGAGCAGTACTTC. Amino acids: CASSLNPTTVEQYF.

In its sample, this clone was seen a few times. CDR3 protein: CASMIPGVDEQYF. CDR3 sequence (DNA): TGCGCCAGCATGATACCAGGGGTCGACGAGCAGTACTTC. The chain carries TRBV5-1 and TRBJ2-7; weak D call: TRBD1 (6 bases). The V and J ends lost 6 bases and 5 bases respectively, with 15 bases between them. Germline V CDR1 and CDR2: SGHRS, YFSETQ. The length of the CDR3 is 13 residues.

This clone was detected a few times. The chain joins TRBV28 to TRBJ2-1, with TRBD1 as a possible D gene (6 bases). The germline V gene encodes CDR1 MDHEN and CDR2 SYDVKM. The CDR3 has 15 residues. V shed 2 bases and J shed 9 bases, with 17 bases lying between them. The CDR3 loop is CASSLRGTKSGEQFF. CDR3 bases: TGTGCCAGCAGTTTAAGGGGGACCAAATCCGGTGAGCAGTTCTTC.

In its sample, this clone was seen a few times. The rearrangement links TRBV7-2 to TRBJ2-5; TRBD2 matches at 7 bases. Near its end, the DNA agrees better with TRBJ2-7, so the J call may be wrong. CDR3 length equals 14 residues. In germline, CDR1 is SGHTA, CDR2 FQGNSA. CDR3 nucleotides: TGTGCCAGCAGCTTAGGGCGGGGGACCTACGAGCAGTACTTC. Its protein product is CASSLGRGTYEQYF.

A few counts support this clone. This chain joins TRBV4-1 and TRBJ1-1; the match to TRBD1 covers 9 bases. Germline V gives CDR1 MGHRA, CDR2 YSYEKL. After removal of 4 bases from V and 2 bases from J, the junction contained 5 bases not matched to a gene. The CDR3 is 15 residues long. This CDR3 is CASSRGQGTNTEAFF. CDR3 bases: TGCGCCAGCAGCCGCGGACAGGGGACTAACACTGAAGCTTTCTTT.

The sample holds a few counts of this clone. This chain connects TRBV5-1 to TRBJ2-1, with TRBD2 identical over 10 bases. The junction had 7 bases not matched to a gene; V was cut back by 4 bases and J by 0 bases. The CDR3 is 17 amino acids. Germline V gene lookup returns CDR1 SGHRS and CDR2 YFSETQ. Written as DNA, the CDR3 is TGCGCCAGCAGCCGTAGCGGGAGGCCAAGCTCCTACAATGAGCAGTTCTTC. Encoded protein: CASSRSGRPSSYNEQFF.

This clone was counted only a few times. The rearrangement links TRBV5-6 to TRBJ2-5; no clear D. Trimming took off 5 bases at V and 1 base at J, with 15 bases between the two ends. This CDR3 comprises 15 residues. The V gene's germline CDR1 is SGHDT and CDR2 YYEEEE. The CDR3 spells CASSYRPQIQETQYF. As DNA, the CDR3 is TGTGCCAGCAGTTACCGCCCTCAGATCCAAGAGACCCAGTACTTC.

The table lists this clone with a few counts. The J gene is TRBJ2-5, the V gene TRBV6-5, with D tentatively TRBD2 (5 bases). CDR1 and CDR2 (germline): MNHEY, SVGAGI. V lost 0 bases to trimming and J lost 5 bases, with 10 bases between them. The CDR3 is made up of 14 amino acids. DNA of the CDR3: TGTGCCAGCAGTTACTCCTCGGGGTGGGAGACCCAGTACTTC. Its protein is CASSYSSGWETQYF.

The rearrangement joins TRBV2 to TRBJ2-3; TRBD1 agrees at 7 bases. There are 16 residues in the CDR3. Germline V gene sequence: CDR1 SNHLY, CDR2 FYNNEI. Unmatched junction bases numbered 17, after V lost 8 bases and J lost 6 bases. The CDR3 DNA reads TGTGCCAGCGGAGAAACTCCTTCTGACAGGGTGGATACGCAGTATTTT. This translates into CASGETPSDRVDTQYF. The whole variable domain, remainder taken from reference TRBV2 and TRBJ2-3, is EPEVTQTPSHQVTQMGQEVILRCVPISNHLYFYWYRQILGQKVEFLVSFYNNEISEKSEIFDDQFSVERPDGSNFTLKIRSTKLEDSAMYFCASGETPSDRVDTQYFGPGTRLTVL.

The chain has TRBV5-6 and TRBJ1-1; 9 nucleotides agree with TRBD1. With V trimmed by 6 bases and J by 2 bases, 8 bases remained unmatched. CDR1 and CDR2 from the germline V gene are SGHDT and YYEEEE. This CDR3 region has 15 residues. The CDR3 nucleotides read TGTGCCAGCACCAGGACAGGGGAAGGCAACACTGAAGCTTTCTTT. Its translation: CASTRTGEGNTEAFF.

The gene calls are TRBV30 and TRBJ2-1; the match to TRBD1 covers 7 bases. The CDR3 is 14 residues long. From germline, CDR1 is GTSNPN and CDR2 SVGIG (reference sequence). Trimming at V came to 2 bases and at J to 7 bases, leaving 8 bases not matched to a gene. CDR3 region: CAWSRGQTWNEQFF. The CDR3 DNA reads TGTGCCTGGAGTCGGGGACAGACGTGGAATGAGCAGTTCTTC.

This chain connects TRBV19 to TRBJ1-5; D is possibly TRBD1 (5 bases). This CDR3 comprises 16 residues. Germline V lookup: CDR1 LNHDA, CDR2 SQIVND (reference sequence). V was pared by 0 bases and J by 1 base, with 10 bases between. The CDR3 DNA sequence: TGTGCCAGTAGTATAGACGCAGGGCTAAGCAATCAGCCCCAGCATTTT. Residues: CASSIDAGLSNQPQHF.

This clone was recorded a few times. The chain is built from TRBV29-1 and TRBJ2-5; 10 nucleotides agree with TRBD2. The CDR3 spans 14 residues. The V segment lost 4 bases and the J segment 5 bases; nucleotides outside the gene matches: 7. CDR1 is SQVTM and CDR2 is ANQGSEA in the germline V gene. The CDR3 DNA reads as TGCAGCGTTGTCAGCGGGAGGGCCCGGGAGACCCAGTACTTC. This translates into CSVVSGRARETQYF.

V usage is TRBV28 and J usage is TRBJ2-7; D might be TRBD1 (5 bases). V was trimmed by 2 bases and J by 0 bases, leaving 11 bases between them. CDR3 length: 15 residues. Germline assignment: CDR1 MDHEN and CDR2 SYDVKM. CDR3: CASSLGRAVSYEQYF. CDR3 coding DNA: TGTGCCAGCAGTTTAGGCAGGGCCGTCTCCTACGAGCAGTACTTC.

The chain combines TRBV7-9 with TRBJ1-2, with 7 bases that match TRBD1. Germline CDR1 and CDR2: SEHNR and FQNEAQ (reference sequence). This CDR3 region has 14 residues. Trimming cost V 7 bases and J 0 bases; bases outside gene matches: 5. The CDR3 reads CASMRTGANYGYTF. In nucleotides, the CDR3 is TGTGCCAGCATGCGGACAGGAGCTAACTATGGCTACACCTTC.

The rearrangement uses TRBV19 and TRBJ1-5, with D maybe TRBD1 (5 bases). CDR1 is LNHDA, CDR2 SQIVND, per germline (reference sequence). The CDR3 runs to 14 residues. V gave up 1 base and J gave up 7 bases, with 11 bases separating them. CDR3 amino acids: CASSIGRGVQPQHF. The CDR3 DNA reads TGTGCCAGTAGTATAGGACGGGGGGTGCAGCCCCAGCATTTT.

V is TRBV5-4 and J is TRBJ1-1; D perhaps matches TRBD1 (6 bases). Germline CDR1 is SGHNT and CDR2 is YYREEE (reference sequence). This CDR3 is built from 14 residues. With 3 bases removed from V and 1 base from J, the gap between germline ends came to 10 bases. The CDR3: CASSSQGQNTEAFF. CDR3 nucleotides: TGTGCCAGCAGCTCCCAGGGGCAGAACACTGAAGCTTTCTTT.